These 22 T cell receptor beta chains were all obtained from the same sample, sequenced in a study of control samples from healthy donors and cancer patients. Only in-frame clones appear in the TCRdb table, and some are missing; sequencing was by immunoSEQ multiplex PCR. The sample shows 120,000 or so clones, over 80% of them seen only once. What was sequenced was PBMCs. These receptors were taken from a man at least 80 years old with head and neck cancer.

The chain uses TRBV11-1 and TRBJ2-5; D is possibly TRBD1 or TRBD2 (5 bases each). The CDR3 has 14 amino acids. Trimming took 5 bases from V and 1 from J, leaving 11 bases between them. Looked up from germline, CDR1 is SGHAT and CDR2 is FQDESV (reference sequence). The CDR3 here is CASSARDGQETQYF. In nucleotides, the CDR3 is TGTGCCAGCAGCGCAAGGGACGGCCAAGAGACCCAGTACTTC. Supplemented by reference TRBV11-1 and TRBJ2-5, the full variable domain reads EAEVAQSPRYKITEKSQAVAFWCDPISGHATLYWYRQILGQGPELLVQFQDESVVDDSQLPKDRFSAERLKGVDSTLKIQPAELGDSAMYLCASSARDGQETQYFGPGTRLLVL.

In this sample, this clone turned up once. This chain uses TRBV11-2 with TRBJ2-1; TRBD1 agrees at 8 bases. Germline V gene sequence: CDR1 SGHAT, CDR2 FQNNGV. There are 15 residues in the CDR3. Unmatched junction bases numbered 11, after V lost 7 bases and J lost 6 bases. The CDR3 region is CASIRGTGAFNEQFF. The CDR3, as DNA: TGTGCCAGCATCAGGGGGACAGGAGCCTTCAATGAGCAGTTCTTC.

This clone was observed once. This chain links TRBV13 with TRBJ2-3; 7 nucleotides match TRBD1. The V gene's germline CDR1 is PRHDT and CDR2 FYEKMQ (reference sequence). CDR3 length: 15 amino acids. V lost 6 bases and J lost 5; bases outside the gene matches: 11. Written as DNA, the CDR3 is TGTGCCAGCAGGCAGACAGGGCGAGATATAGATACGCAGTATTTT. Its translation is CASRQTGRDIDTQYF.

This chain connects TRBV5-1 to TRBJ2-2, with a tentative D call TRBD2 (5 bases). Per the germline V gene, CDR1 is SGHRS and CDR2 is YFSETQ. V was cut by 2 bases and J by 4 bases, with 9 bases left in between. The CDR3 loop spans 14 amino acids. The CDR3 here is CASSFSDITGELFF. The CDR3 DNA sequence: TGCGCCAGCAGCTTTAGCGACATCACCGGGGAGCTGTTTTTT. Full variable domain (remainder filled in from reference TRBV5-1 and TRBJ2-2): KAGVTQTPRYLIKTRGQQVTLSCSPISGHRSVSWYQQTPGQGLQFLFEYFSETQRNKGNFPGRFSGRQFSNSRSEMNVSTLELGDSALYLCASSFSDITGELFFGEGSRLTVL.

The chain joins TRBV7-7 to TRBJ2-1, with a weak D call TRBD1 (6 bases). The germline V and J ends were trimmed by 3 bases and 5 bases, with 8 bases remaining between them. CDR1 SSHAT and CDR2 FNYEAQ come from the germline V gene (reference sequence). The CDR3 spans 13 residues. The CDR3 DNA reads as TGTGCCAGCAGCTTGGACAGAAACAATGAGCAGTTCTTC. Protein: CASSLDRNNEQFF.

This clone turned up a few times. The rearrangement joins TRBV3-1 (or the pseudogene TRBV3-2) to TRBJ2-3; no reliable D call. V lost 3 bases and J 0 bases, leaving 7 bases between the germline ends. Looked up from germline, CDR1 is LGHDT and CDR2 is YNNKEL (reference sequence). The CDR3 covers 14 residues. The CDR3 sequence is CASSQSRSTDTQYF. The CDR3 DNA reads as TGTGCCAGCAGCCAGTCTAGAAGCACAGATACGCAGTATTTT.

The chain combines TRBV10-2 with TRBJ1-5; 9 nucleotides align to TRBD1. CDR3 length equals 17 residues. Germline lookup yields CDR1 WSHSY and CDR2 SAAADI. The J segment lost 0 bases and the V segment lost 6 bases, leaving 9 bases of the junction unmatched. The CDR3 here is CASSSDRGEYSNQPQHF. In DNA, the CDR3 is TGCGCCAGCAGCTCGGACAGGGGCGAATATAGCAATCAGCCCCAGCATTTT.

This rearrangement joins TRBV10-2 to TRBJ1-5; D not certain. The CDR3 runs 16 residues. Deletions cut 1 base from V and 3 bases from J, with 13 bases between. Germline V lookup: CDR1 WSHSY, CDR2 SAAADI. This CDR3 is CASSEFPEWVNQPQHF. The CDR3 nucleotides are TGCGCCAGCAGTGAGTTCCCTGAATGGGTCAATCAGCCCCAGCATTTT.

J is TRBJ2-1 and V is TRBV5-1; tentatively, D is TRBD2 (6 bases). The CDR3 totals 17 residues. Germline loops: CDR1 SGHRS, CDR2 YFSETQ. Trimming took 1 base from V and 3 from J, leaving 17 bases between them. CDR3 coding DNA: TGCGCCAGCAGCTTGTTGGGCCGGGACTTTGACTACAATGAGCAGTTCTTC. Translated: CASSLLGRDFDYNEQFF.

The genes are TRBV21-1 and TRBJ2-5; TRBD1 is the table's D call and was not checked against the DNA. TRBV21-1 is a known pseudogene. The CDR3 runs 15 residues. The CDR3, as DNA: TGTGCCAGCAAGACCCCCTTGGGCAGGGATGAGACCCAGTACTTC. It encodes CASKTPLGRDETQYF.

V gene TRBV5-1 combines with J gene TRBJ1-2; the match to TRBD1 covers 9 bases. J was trimmed by 4 bases and V by 4 bases; bases with no gene match: 8. This CDR3 comprises 15 residues. Germline V CDR1 and CDR2: SGHRS, YFSETQ. In nucleotides, the CDR3 is TGCGCCAGCAGCGCCGACAGGGGGGATGTCTATGGCTACACCTTC. Residues: CASSADRGDVYGYTF.

The chain couples TRBV9 to TRBJ2-2; 11 bases map to TRBD2. V lost 4 bases to trimming and J lost 7 bases; unmatched junction nucleotides: 9. The germline V gene encodes CDR1 SGDLS and CDR2 YYNGEE. CDR3 length: 16 residues. The CDR3 protein is CASSTRLAGLNGELFF. CDR3 nucleotide sequence: TGTGCCAGCAGCACTAGACTAGCGGGGTTGAACGGGGAGCTGTTTTTT.

This chain connects TRBV10-3 to TRBJ1-6; D not resolved. The CDR3 has 12 residues. Germline loops: CDR1 ENHRY, CDR2 SYGVKD. V shed 5 bases and J shed 10 bases, with 9 bases lying between them. CDR3 nucleotide sequence: TGTGCCATCAGTAGCGGGGAGTCACCCCTCCACTTT. This gives the protein CAISSGESPLHF.

J is TRBJ2-5 and V is TRBV9; a weak D match, TRBD1 (5 bases). V lost 2 bases and J lost 7, with 9 bases in between. From germline, CDR1 is SGDLS and CDR2 YYNGEE. The CDR3 totals 12 residues. The CDR3 DNA reads TGTGCCAGCAGCGTTGGGGCCGGGACCCAGTACTTC. Translating it yields CASSVGAGTQYF.

The chain joins TRBV9 to TRBJ2-5, with D maybe TRBD1 (5 bases). CDR1 and CDR2 (germline): SGDLS, YYNGEE. This CDR3 spans 13 amino acids. Trimming pared 2 bases from V and 5 bases from J, leaving 10 bases between. The CDR3 sequence is CASSVDSVETQYF. CDR3 nucleotide sequence: TGTGCCAGCAGCGTCGACAGTGTCGAGACCCAGTACTTC.

This chain joins TRBV4-1 and TRBJ2-3, with D unclear. The germline V gene encodes CDR1 MGHRA and CDR2 YSYEKL. The CDR3 has 17 amino acids. V was shortened by 1 base and J by 2 bases, with 16 bases between the two germline ends. This chain's CDR3 is CASSQVWLGSATDTQYF. The CDR3 region has the DNA TGCGCCAGCAGCCAAGTGTGGTTGGGGTCCGCCACAGATACGCAGTATTTT.

The V gene is TRBV3-1 (or the pseudogene TRBV3-2), the J gene TRBJ2-5, with D tentatively TRBD2 (5 bases). There are 13 residues in the CDR3. Trimming took off 1 base at V and 7 bases at J, with 10 bases between the two ends. Germline CDR1 reads LGHDT; CDR2 reads YNNKEL (reference sequence). The CDR3 DNA reads TGTGCCAGCAGCCAAGGGAGCGGAGGGACCCAGTACTTC. It yields the protein CASSQGSGGTQYF.

The gene calls are TRBV27 and TRBJ1-1; 7 positions agree with TRBD1. Germline trimming cut 3 bases from V and 0 bases from J; bases unmatched to any gene: 1. CDR1 and CDR2 from the germline V gene are MNHEY and SMNVEV (reference sequence). CDR3 length: 14 amino acids. The CDR3 DNA is TGTGCCAGCAGTTTCGACAGGGTGAACACTGAAGCTTTCTTT. This translates into CASSFDRVNTEAFF.

Here the CDR3 DNA reads TGTGCCAGCAGTTCTGGAAACACCATATATTTT. Translating gives CASSSGNTIYF. The chain couples TRBV12-3 or TRBV12-4 to TRBJ1-3; D remains unclear. The germline V and J ends were trimmed by 4 bases and 2 bases, with 0 bases remaining between them. The length of the CDR3 is 11 residues.

V and J are TRBV5-8 and TRBJ2-3, with D possibly matching TRBD2 (5 bases). CDR3 size: 16 residues. CDR1 and CDR2 (germline): SGHTS, YDEGEE. Trimming removed 2 bases from V and 2 bases from J, with 15 bases in between. In nucleotides, the CDR3 is TGTGCCAGCAGCTTATTACTAGTTACCTCCACAGATACGCAGTATTTT. Translating gives CASSLLLVTSTDTQYF.

J is TRBJ2-1 and V is TRBV19, with TRBD2 matching 10 bases. V was clipped by 8 bases and J by 11 bases; unmatched bases: 6. The V gene's germline CDR1 is LNHDA and CDR2 SQIVND (reference sequence). The CDR3 is 12 amino acids. DNA for the CDR3: TGTGCCAGTGGGAGGACTAGCGGCCAGCAGTTCTTC. Protein: CASGRTSGQQFF.

V usage is TRBV13 and J usage is TRBJ2-3; 8 nucleotides match TRBD2. V trimming: 0 bases; J trimming: 5 bases; junction bases outside the gene matches: 7. Germline-derived CDR1 and CDR2 are PRHDT and FYEKMQ (reference sequence). The CDR3 extends over 16 amino acids. This chain's CDR3 is CASSLGAGGLGDTQYF. The CDR3 DNA follows: TGTGCCAGCAGCTTAGGCGCGGGGGGCCTGGGAGATACGCAGTATTTT.